The following is a T cell receptor (beta chain) sequence with its context. Its antigen is still unknown. No base qualities exist here, and no much larger clone lies one base off it. The immunoSEQ hsTCRB v3.0 assay was used at survey level resolution to sequence the TRB variable region. The targeted TRB sequencing depth was roughly 35,000-50,000 T-cell genomes per sample. An Illumina MiSeq with a v3 150-cycle kit was used to sequence the pooled TRB libraries. Turning to the authors' computational methods: Repertoire analysis was performed in R inside a reproducible Nextflow workflow that covered QC, data transformation and analysis. LymphoSeq2, an R package for exploring AIRR-Seq data, was used to implement custom analyses. A handful of samples that produced fewer than 5000 total TRB sequences were removed, so approximately 190 HIV repertoires were analyzed. Among the approximately 190 retained HIV repertoires, 55 to 60 were collected before ART initiation and more than 120 after ART initiation. Repertoires were downsampled to 5000 TRB nucleotide sequences, with summary statistics averaged over 100 downsampling iterations. TRB sequences were retained for analysis only if CDR3 regions of at least seven amino acids were present. Diversity was measured with a Shannon entropy-derived clonality score and the Gini coefficient. Repertoire networks linked the top 5000 CDR3 amino acid sequences whenever two sequences differed by an edit distance of one. GLIPH2 predicted antigen specificity groups and MHC restriction for TRB CDR3 amino acid sequences. To flag known associations with CMV, EBV, HIV or tissue antigens, CDR3 amino acid sequences were compared against VDJdb and McPAS-TCR. Pre-ART, post-ART and control groups were compared with Wilcoxon signed-rank tests and Holm-Bonferroni correction. Entries here come from immuneACCESS through TCRdb and include only in-frame sequences with V and J called. Some clones fail to appear in such tables; in the studies checked, an unresolved V gene covers under half of the shortfall, and the cause of the remainder is unknown. The V and J calls and the clone size are those of that table, but D and trimming were determined from the DNA. A total of fewer than 20,000 clones appear in this sample, less than 80% of them only once. The ten largest account for around 13% of the sample.

The data stem from a study of long-term antiretroviral therapy in people with HIV (dated by TCRdb to the early 2020s). At the level of the whole study: The earliest samples were collected roughly a decade before the 2015 WHO recommendation for immediate ART, at a time when ART was usually postponed until CD4 counts fell. Whether ART initiation and durable HIV suppression were associated with changes in peripheral blood TRB repertoire composition and diversity was tested in a retrospective serial study. A total of around 190 cryopreserved PBMC samples came from 25 to 35 adults with confirmed HIV infection and were collected serially over a mean of roughly six years (range 1-12). About 35% of the 30 participants with HIV were female. Test extractions of a monoclonal T-cell line alongside fewer than 40 polyclonal samples showed no cross-contamination during QIAcube processing.

Participants were included only if at least one PBMC sample before ART initiation and at least two post-ART samples were available. All participants with HIV were treated in the United States of America. Before DNA extraction, cryopreserved samples containing 1-10 million PBMC were thawed and washed. At the time of the earliest PBMC sample, participants with HIV were aged between roughly 23 and 60 years. Each participant contributed PBMC samples from 1-4 timepoints before ART initiation and 2-8 timepoints after ART initiation, with a median of 7 samples. Serial HIV viral load, CD4+ T-cell count, ART history and demographic data were obtained for every participant. Genomic DNA was extracted from unsorted PBMC with a Qiagen kit on a QIAcube, processed in batches of 12 samples. General conclusions and limits of the study: Because PBMC availability was limited, only the TCR beta chain was sequenced, with no alpha chain pairing. Expanded TRB clones identified before ART initiation dominated the repertoire at all time points, although this dominance fluctuated and declined in many PLHIV after ART. The samples span the years 2004 to 2017, and the ART regimens used may be less effective than current regimens. Compared with controls, HIV repertoires had narrower CDR3 length ranges, and the network structure pointed to an antigen-experienced repertoire that shifted only slightly toward naive after ART. Inferences about post-ART repertoire changes are limited because no data were available on ART adherence, viral resistance or therapy changes. Because pre-ART samples had limited cell numbers, unsorted PBMC were profiled rather than sorted CD4+ and CD8+ T cells. A significant increase in TRB diversity was found to be associated with ART initiation, although TRB diversity was observed to remain significantly below that of transplant donor controls even after long-term ART.

The starting material was unsorted PBMCs, obtained 0.3 years after starting antiretroviral therapy. The TCR comes from a woman aged 50 to 60 with HIV.

The CDR3 amino acid sequence is: CASSVRLAGEETQYF. The DNA reads TGTGCCAGCAGCGTGAGGCTAGCGGGGGAAGAGACCCAGTACTTC. Here the chain combines TRBV9 and TRBJ2-5, with TRBD2 identical over 10 junction bases. V trim: 2 bases; J trim: 3 bases; unmatched bases: 4. The germline V gene gives CDR1 as SGDLS and CDR2 as YYNGEE. Taken from cysteine to phenylalanine, the CDR3 has 15 residues. Of all the DNA, just the CDR3 is kept, 45 bases in frame from base 1.